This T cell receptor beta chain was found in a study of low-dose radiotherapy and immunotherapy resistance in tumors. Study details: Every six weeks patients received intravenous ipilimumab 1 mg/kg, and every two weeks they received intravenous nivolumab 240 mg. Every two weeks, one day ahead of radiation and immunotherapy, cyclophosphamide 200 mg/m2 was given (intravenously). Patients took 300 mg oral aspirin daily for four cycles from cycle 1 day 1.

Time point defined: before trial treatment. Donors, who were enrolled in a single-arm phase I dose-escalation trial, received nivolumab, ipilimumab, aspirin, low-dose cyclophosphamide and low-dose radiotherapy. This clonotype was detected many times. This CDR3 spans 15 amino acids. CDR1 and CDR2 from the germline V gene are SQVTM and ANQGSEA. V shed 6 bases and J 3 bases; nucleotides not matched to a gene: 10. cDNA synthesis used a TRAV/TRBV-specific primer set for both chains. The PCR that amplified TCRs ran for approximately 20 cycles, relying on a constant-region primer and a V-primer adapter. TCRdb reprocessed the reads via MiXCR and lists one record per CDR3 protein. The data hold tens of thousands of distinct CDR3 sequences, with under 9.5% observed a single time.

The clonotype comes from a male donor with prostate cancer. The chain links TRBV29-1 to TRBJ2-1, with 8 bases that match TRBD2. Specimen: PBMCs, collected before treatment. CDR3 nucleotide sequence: TGCAGCGTGGGGAACGGCGGGAGGTTCTACAATGAGCAGTTCTTC. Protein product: CSVGNGGRFYNEQFF.